The 2 T cell receptor beta chains reported below all come from one sample, sequenced in a study of T cell responses to AZD1222 COVID-19 vaccine. Profiled with immunoSEQ multiplex PCR; TCRdb holds only in-frame clones, not every one. The sample holds roughly 100,000 clones, about 90% seen once. The input for sequencing was peripheral blood, taken 28 days after the second AZD1222 dose. The receptors shown here come from an adult who received the AZD1222 COVID-19 vaccine.

As for this clone: One end of the junction is discordant with germline, which a read error may explain. The chain combines TRBV27 with TRBJ1-1, with TRBD1 matching 9 bases. The CDR3 is 13 amino acids. The germline V gene encodes CDR1 MNHEY and CDR2 SMNVEV (reference sequence). The CDR3 DNA reads as TGTGCCAGCAGGCCCACAGGGGGCTCTGAGGCTTTCTTT. It translates to CASRPTGGSEAFF.

This chain joins TRBV18 and TRBJ1-5; the D gene is possibly TRBD1 (6 bases). This CDR3 contains 16 residues. Between the trimmed V and J ends, which lost 3 bases and 3 bases, there was a span of 15 bases. Germline CDR1 KGHSH, CDR2 LQKENI. The CDR3 DNA reads TGTGCCAGCTCACCCGCAGGGGATGGACTCAATCAGCCCCAGCATTTT. Protein product: CASSPAGDGLNQPQHF.